This T cell receptor beta chain was profiled in a study of cytomegalovirus exposure and HLA in healthy donors. Trimming removed 8 bases from V and 2 bases from J; junction bases left unmatched: 9. There are 14 residues in the CDR3. Germline V gives CDR1 SNHLY, CDR2 FYNNEI. It was with 60 Vbeta and 13 Jbeta primers that the PCR ran. The assay was immunoSEQ multiplex PCR, and TCRdb's table has in-frame clones only and misses some. Of 170,000 or so clones in the sample, roughly 80% are singletons; the top ten hold roughly 13%. This chain uses TRBV2 with TRBJ2-7; 7 nucleotides line up with TRBD1. The sequenced sample consisted of PBMCs. The receptor comes from a woman in her forties or fifties in good health and CMV-seropositive. The CDR3 region has the DNA TGTGCCAGCCTGAGAGGGGACAGTACCTACGAGCAGTACTTC. Amino acids: CASLRGDSTYEQYF.